This T cell receptor (beta chain) appears in the sequencing data of a study of cytomegalovirus exposure and HLA in healthy donors. Study results and caveats: Indistinguishable V segments, including TRBV6-2 and TRBV6-3, were excluded. According to an earlier analysis, most TCR beta V segments yielded productive rearrangements about 90% or about 30% of the time. Reports credit the classifier with highly specific, highly sensitive diagnosis of cytomegalovirus status. As a later analysis showed, several of the most significant clusters appeared to be linked to common viral pathogens.

The V gene lost 3 bases and the J gene lost 4 bases, with 8 bases spanning the gap. The CDR3 runs to 13 residues. Germline lookup yields CDR1 MNHEY and CDR2 SMNVEV (reference sequence). Points on this clone: The antigen is not known.

Primers included in the PCR were 60 Vbeta and 13 Jbeta primers. This table comes from immunoSEQ multiplex PCR, and its TCRdb copy is limited to in-frame clones, with some not included. The sample comprises roughly 80,000 clones, approximately 81% of which are singletons, and 6.2% rests with the top ten. This rearrangement joins TRBV27 to TRBJ2-3; no reliable D call. The sequenced material came from PBMCs. The receptor comes from a woman aged 45-65 years in good health and CMV-seropositive. The DNA of the CDR3 is TGTGCCAGCAGTTTTGTCTTCTCAGATACGCAGTATTTT. This translates into CASSFVFSDTQYF.